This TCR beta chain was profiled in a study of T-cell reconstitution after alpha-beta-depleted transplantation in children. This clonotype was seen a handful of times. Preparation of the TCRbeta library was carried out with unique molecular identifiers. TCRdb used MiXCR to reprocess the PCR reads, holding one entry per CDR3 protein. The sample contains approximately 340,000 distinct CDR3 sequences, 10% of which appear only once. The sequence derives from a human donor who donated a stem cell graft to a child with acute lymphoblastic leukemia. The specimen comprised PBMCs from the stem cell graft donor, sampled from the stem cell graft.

The chain's CDR3 is CADLEGTSYEQYF. The CDR3 nucleotides read TGCGCTGACCTAGAGGGGACCTCCTACGAGCAGTACTTC. The chain has TRBV5-1 and TRBJ2-7, with D perhaps TRBD1 or TRBD2 (5 bases each). Germline loops: CDR1 SGHRS, CDR2 YFSETQ. The CDR3 extends over 13 amino acids.